This T cell receptor (beta chain) was obtained from a study of beta chain features in type 1 diabetes. Germline V gene lookup returns CDR1 SGHRS and CDR2 YFSETQ. The CDR3 sequence is 15 residues long. The junction had 7 bases not matched to a gene; V was cut back by 4 bases and J by 1 base. The entirety of the isolated RNA underwent reverse transcription, so expressed TCRB transcripts were sequenced. Assay used: immunoSEQ multiplex PCR; TCRdb lists only in-frame clones, some missing. The data show about 150,000 clones, 10% seen once. The sample consisted of naive CD4+ T cells from blood. The chain uses TRBV5-1 and TRBJ2-7; 8 positions agree with TRBD1. The sequence was obtained from a man between 18 and 29 years old in good health. Here the CDR3 reads CASSTGQAISYEQYF. The DNA of the CDR3 is TGCGCCAGCAGCACGGGACAGGCCATTTCCTACGAGCAGTACTTC.